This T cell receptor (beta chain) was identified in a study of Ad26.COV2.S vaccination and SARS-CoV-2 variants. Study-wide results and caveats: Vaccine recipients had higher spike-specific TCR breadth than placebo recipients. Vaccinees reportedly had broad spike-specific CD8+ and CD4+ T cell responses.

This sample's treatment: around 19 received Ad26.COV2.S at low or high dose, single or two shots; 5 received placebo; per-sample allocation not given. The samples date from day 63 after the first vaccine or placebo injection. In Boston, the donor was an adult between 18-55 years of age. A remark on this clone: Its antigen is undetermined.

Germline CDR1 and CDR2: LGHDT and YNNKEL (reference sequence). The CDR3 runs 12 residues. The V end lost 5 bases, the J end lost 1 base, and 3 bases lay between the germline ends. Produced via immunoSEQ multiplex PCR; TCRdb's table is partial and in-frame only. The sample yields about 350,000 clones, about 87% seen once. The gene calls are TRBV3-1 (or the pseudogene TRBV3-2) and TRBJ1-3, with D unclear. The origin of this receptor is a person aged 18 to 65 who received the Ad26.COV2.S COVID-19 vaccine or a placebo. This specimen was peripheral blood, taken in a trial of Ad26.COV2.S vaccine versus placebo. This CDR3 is CASSNSGNTIYF. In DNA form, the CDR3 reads TGTGCCAGCAGCAATTCTGGAAACACCATATATTTT.